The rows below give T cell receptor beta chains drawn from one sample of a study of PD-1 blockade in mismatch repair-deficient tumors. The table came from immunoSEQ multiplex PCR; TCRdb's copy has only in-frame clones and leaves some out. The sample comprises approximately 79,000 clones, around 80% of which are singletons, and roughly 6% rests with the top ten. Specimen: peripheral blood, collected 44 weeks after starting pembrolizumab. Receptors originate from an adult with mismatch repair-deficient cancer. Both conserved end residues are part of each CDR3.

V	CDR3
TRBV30	CAWSVRTRGNEQFF
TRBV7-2	CASSLDRAPSGANVLTF
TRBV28	CASSFSGTGGVSEKLFF
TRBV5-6	CASSLLIRDKSSYNEQFF
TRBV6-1	CASRSVIGETQYF
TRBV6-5	CASSYDKRKLFF
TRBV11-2	CASSGRGMESIVWTGELFF
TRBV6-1	CASIRSYEQYF
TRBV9	CASSVIDRSTGELFF
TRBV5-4	CASSSGDRGPAGANVLTF
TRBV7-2	CASSLATGAGYEQYF
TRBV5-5	CASNPGREAYNEQFF
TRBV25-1	CASSGQDLNTEAFF
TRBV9	CASSVSVAGGPETQYF
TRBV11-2	CASSPRTGQGETQYF
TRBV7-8	CASSSGRLENEQYF
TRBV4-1	CASSHDAGSYTEAFF
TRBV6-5	CASSYGGVANEKLFF
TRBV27	CAAYATGGGMGTEAFF
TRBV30	CAWSQGWTEAFF
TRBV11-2	CASSPGPGQYDEQYF
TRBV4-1	CASSQEDRVTETQYF
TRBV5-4	CASSLGTSGRVPYEQYF
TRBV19	CASSTILRQPQHF
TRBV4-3	CASSRTGDTEAFF
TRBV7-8	CASSRGLENTEAFF
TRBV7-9	CASSLGAGNQPQHF
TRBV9	CASSGNRGTNEQYF
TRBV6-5	CASSFAGGVRNEQFF
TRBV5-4	CASSPGTGDTYGYTF
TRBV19	CASKHRSDEQFF
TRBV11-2	CASSLVPGSTDTQYF
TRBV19	CASSIGQGRGYEQYF